This T cell receptor beta chain appears in the sequencing data of a study of T cell responses to AZD1222 COVID-19 vaccine. Study-level findings and limits: No day 14 peak samples; only post-peak repertoires were characterized. Increased Spike-specific TCR breadth and depth were observed after two AZD1222 doses. Clonal diversity was possibly underestimated; the donors were predominantly white British and more often female.

Concerning this clone: The antigen remains undetermined.

Germline V lookup: CDR1 SGHRS, CDR2 YFSETQ. Trimming took off 1 base at V and 0 bases at J, with 5 bases between the two ends. The CDR3 runs to 15 residues. TCRdb keeps only in-frame clones here, not all; method: immunoSEQ multiplex PCR. This table holds 91,000 or so clones, around nine tenths found once. The chain combines TRBV5-1 with TRBJ2-6; D remains ambiguous. The material sequenced was peripheral blood, taken 28 days after the second AZD1222 dose. The source of this sequence is an adult who received the AZD1222 COVID-19 vaccine. The CDR3: CASSLPPSGANVLTF. The CDR3 bases are TGCGCCAGCAGCTTGCCACCCTCTGGGGCCAACGTCCTGACTTTC. Looking up the rest from reference TRBV5-1 and TRBJ2-6 gives the full variable domain: KAGVTQTPRYLIKTRGQQVTLSCSPISGHRSVSWYQQTPGQGLQFLFEYFSETQRNKGNFPGRFSGRQFSNSRSEMNVSTLELGDSALYLCASSLPPSGANVLTFGAGSRLTVL.